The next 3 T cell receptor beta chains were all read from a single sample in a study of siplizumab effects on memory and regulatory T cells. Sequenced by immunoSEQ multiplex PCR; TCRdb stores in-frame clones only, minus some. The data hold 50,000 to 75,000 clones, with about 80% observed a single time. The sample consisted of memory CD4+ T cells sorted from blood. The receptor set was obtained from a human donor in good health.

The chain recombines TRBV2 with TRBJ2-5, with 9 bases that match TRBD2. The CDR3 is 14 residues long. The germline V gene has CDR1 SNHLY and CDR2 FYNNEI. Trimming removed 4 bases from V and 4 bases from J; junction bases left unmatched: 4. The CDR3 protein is CASSARGGVETQYF. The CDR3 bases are TGTGCCAGCAGTGCGCGGGGGGGCGTAGAGACCCAGTACTTC.

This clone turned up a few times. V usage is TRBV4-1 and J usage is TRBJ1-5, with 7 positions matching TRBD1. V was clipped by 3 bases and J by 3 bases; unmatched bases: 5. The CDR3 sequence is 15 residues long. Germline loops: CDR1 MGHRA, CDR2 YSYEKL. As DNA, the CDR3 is TGCGCCAGCAGCCACCCCGACAGGGTCAATCAGCCCCAGCATTTT. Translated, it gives CASSHPDRVNQPQHF.

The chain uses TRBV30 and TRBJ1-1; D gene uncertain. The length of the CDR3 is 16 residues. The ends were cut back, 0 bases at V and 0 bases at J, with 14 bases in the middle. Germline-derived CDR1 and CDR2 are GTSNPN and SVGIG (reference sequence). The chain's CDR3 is CAWSVLPPLMNTEAFF. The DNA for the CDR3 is TGTGCCTGGAGTGTACTACCACCTCTCATGAACACTGAAGCTTTCTTT.